Each of the 22 T cell receptor beta chains below was sequenced from the same sample in a study of graft-versus-host responses after intestinal transplantation. Irradiated, violet-dye-labeled stimulators (approximately 200,000) were plated alongside approximately 200,000 CFSE-labeled responders. Repertoires were generated with immunoSEQ multiplex PCR, while TCRdb's copy carries only in-frame clones and drops some. This sample has about 8,000 clones, with about a third found just once. The sample in question was alloreactive CD8+ T cells from a mixed lymphocyte reaction culture, obtained before intestinal transplant. The sample's subset: CFSE-low proliferating T cells sorted from roughly six-day pre-transplant mixed lymphocyte reaction (GvH or HvG direction). The receptors stem from a human patient who received an intestinal transplant.

CDR3 DNA: TGTGCCAGCAGCCGACCTCTCCAGGGCATCGGCACAGATACGCAGTATTTT. Translation: CASSRPLQGIGTDTQYF. The chain links TRBV7-9 to TRBJ2-3, with D possibly being TRBD1 (5 bases). This CDR3 has 17 amino acids. Germline V gene lookup returns CDR1 SEHNR and CDR2 FQNEAQ (reference sequence). The V gene lost 5 bases and the J gene lost 1 base, with 19 bases spanning the gap.

This clone was seen a few times. The rearrangement links TRBV6-5 to TRBJ1-2; tentatively, D is TRBD1 (6 bases). V gave up 2 bases and J gave up 6 bases, with 10 bases separating them. The CDR3 loop spans 13 amino acids. Per the germline V gene, CDR1 is MNHEY and CDR2 is SVGAGI. CDR3: CASSYGTPDGYTF. DNA for the CDR3: TGTGCCAGCAGTTACGGGACACCTGATGGCTACACCTTC.

This clone has only a few counts. This chain connects TRBV7-9 to TRBJ2-3; 7 bases fit TRBD2. CDR1 SEHNR and CDR2 FQNEAQ come from the germline V gene (reference sequence). The CDR3 is 17 amino acids. V lost 0 bases, J lost 6 bases, and 12 bases stayed unmatched. CDR3 region: CASSLAFVAGEVDTQYF. Here the CDR3 DNA reads TGTGCCAGCAGCTTAGCTTTCGTGGCGGGAGAAGTGGATACGCAGTATTTT.

This chain joins TRBV30 and TRBJ2-7; TRBD1 matches 9 bases. The CDR3 extends over 13 amino acids. With V trimmed by 1 base and J by 4 bases, 2 bases remained unmatched. Germline V CDR1 and CDR2: GTSNPN, SVGIG (reference sequence). The CDR3: CAWSDGTGYEQYF. CDR3 coding DNA: TGTGCCTGGAGTGACGGGACAGGGTACGAGCAGTACTTC.

In its sample, this clone is medium-sized (0.01 to 0.1%). The chain uses TRBV6-1 and TRBJ2-7; a weak D match, TRBD1 (5 bases). Germline assignment: CDR1 MNHNS and CDR2 SASEGT. The CDR3 spans 15 residues. Trimming cost V 2 bases and J 0 bases, with 11 bases left between them. As DNA, the CDR3 is TGTGCCAGCAGTGAATGGCAGGACAACTCCTACGAGCAGTACTTC. This codes for CASSEWQDNSYEQYF.

This chain joins TRBV4-1 and TRBJ2-7, with D maybe TRBD2 (7 bases). There are 13 residues in the CDR3. Germline CDR1 is MGHRA and CDR2 is YSYEKL. V lost 4 bases and J 5 bases, leaving 12 bases between the germline ends. The CDR3 DNA reads as TGCGCCAGCAGCCTCCCGGGGGGCCACGAGCAGTACTTC. It yields the protein CASSLPGGHEQYF.

The CDR3 reads CAWSSNGYEQYF. Here the CDR3 DNA reads TGTGCCTGGAGTTCAAACGGTTACGAGCAGTACTTC. V is TRBV30 and J is TRBJ2-7; D not resolved. With 2 bases removed from V and 4 bases from J, the gap between germline ends came to 9 bases. The CDR3 totals 12 residues. Germline assignment: CDR1 GTSNPN and CDR2 SVGIG (reference sequence).

A few counts support this clone. J is TRBJ2-3 and V is TRBV7-9, with 7 bases fitting TRBD2. The CDR3 sequence is 15 residues long. V lost 4 bases and J lost 5; bases outside the gene matches: 9. Germline V gene sequence: CDR1 SEHNR, CDR2 FQNEAQ (reference sequence). This CDR3 reads CASSSSSGREDTQYF. Here the CDR3 DNA reads TGTGCCAGCAGCTCCAGTTCGGGGAGGGAAGATACGCAGTATTTT.

This clone was found a few times. The chain is built from TRBV11-3 and TRBJ1-5; 8 bases are shared with TRBD1. Per germline, CDR1 SGHNT and CDR2 YENEEA. The CDR3 spans 18 residues. The V gene end was trimmed by 1 base and the J gene end by 6 bases; junction bases not matched to a gene: 14. This CDR3 is CASSLAQEDRVTSQPQHF. For the CDR3, the DNA is TGTGCCAGCAGCTTAGCTCAGGAGGACAGGGTAACCAGTCAGCCCCAGCATTTT.

A few counts support this clone. CDR3 in DNA: TGTGCCAGCAGTTCCGTGGGGGGGCACGCAGATACGCAGTATTTT. Its protein product is CASSSVGGHADTQYF. This rearrangement joins TRBV27 to TRBJ2-3, with D possibly TRBD2 on 7 matching bases. V was trimmed by 4 bases and J by 4 bases, leaving 15 bases between them. The CDR3 has 15 amino acids. Per germline, CDR1 MNHEY and CDR2 SMNVEV (reference sequence).

The V and J genes are TRBV7-9 and TRBJ2-1, with TRBD2 matching 12 bases. Germline assignment: CDR1 SEHNR and CDR2 FQNEAQ (reference sequence). V shed 5 bases, J shed 5 bases, and the junction held 4 bases outside the gene matches. This CDR3 spans 15 amino acids. This CDR3 reads CASSILAGGNNEQFF. In nucleotides, the CDR3 is TGTGCCAGCAGCATTCTAGCGGGGGGGAACAATGAGCAGTTCTTC.

This clone was counted a few times. The J gene is TRBJ1-6, the V gene TRBV15; tentative D call: TRBD1 (5 bases). The V end lost 7 bases, the J end lost 9 bases, and 16 bases lay between the germline ends. Germline V lookup: CDR1 LNHNV, CDR2 YYDKDF (reference sequence). The CDR3 covers 14 residues. The CDR3 reads CATTPKITGSPLHF. The CDR3 nucleotides are TGTGCCACCACACCCAAGATTACAGGTTCACCCCTCCACTTT.

This chain connects TRBV5-1 to TRBJ2-7; maybe TRBD1 (6 bases). V shed 6 bases and J shed 2 bases, with 15 bases lying between them. In germline, CDR1 is SGHRS, CDR2 YFSETQ. The CDR3 is 14 amino acids. The CDR3, as DNA: TGCGCCAGCACCGAGGTAGGGGGTACCTACGAGCAGTACTTC. It is translated as CASTEVGGTYEQYF.

This clone was observed a few times. The chain is built from TRBV7-7 and TRBJ2-5, with TRBD1 as a possible D gene (6 bases). Germline CDR1 reads SSHAT; CDR2 reads FNYEAQ (reference sequence). The CDR3 is 15 residues long. V shed 2 bases and J shed 5 bases, with 15 bases lying between them. CDR3 DNA: TGTGCCAGCAGCTTATCCCCAGGGGCGGTGGAGACCCAGTACTTC. Its translation: CASSLSPGAVETQYF.

This clone was found a few times. The chain couples TRBV7-9 to TRBJ2-3; 8 bases are shared with TRBD2. This CDR3 has 16 amino acids. Looked up from germline, CDR1 is SEHNR and CDR2 is FQNEAQ (reference sequence). Trimming at V came to 5 bases and at J to 0 bases, leaving 7 bases not matched to a gene. The CDR3: CASSSFLAGSTDTQYF. The CDR3 region has the DNA TGTGCCAGCAGCAGTTTTTTAGCGGGGAGCACAGATACGCAGTATTTT.

This chain links TRBV2 with TRBJ1-6, with D unclear. Germline loops: CDR1 SNHLY, CDR2 FYNNEI. The CDR3 contains 16 residues. The V gene lost 7 bases and the J gene lost 0 bases, with 13 bases spanning the gap. The CDR3 bases are TGTGCCAGCATGAAGCTGGAGAGCTCCTATAATTCACCCCTCCACTTT. Amino acids: CASMKLESSYNSPLHF.

The gene calls are TRBV16 and TRBJ2-3; 11 positions match TRBD1. With 4 bases clipped from V and 6 bases from J, the junction kept 6 bases outside the gene matches. Germline V gene data show CDR1 as KGHSY and CDR2 as FQNENV. The CDR3 is 15 residues long. The CDR3 loop reads CASSLPGQGDDTQYF. CDR3 nucleotides: TGTGCCAGCAGCCTTCCGGGACAGGGGGACGATACGCAGTATTTT.

This clone showed up just a few times. CDR3 DNA sequence: TGTGCCAGCAGCTTAGTATGGGGAGATGAGCAGTTCTTC. Amino acid sequence: CASSLVWGDEQFF. The V and J genes are TRBV7-8 and TRBJ2-1; D possibly corresponds to TRBD2 (5 bases). The CDR3 covers 13 residues. Between the trimmed V and J ends, which lost 1 base and 8 bases, there was a span of 9 bases. The germline V gene has CDR1 SGHVS and CDR2 FQNEAQ.

This chain uses TRBV13 with TRBJ2-7; tentatively, D is TRBD1 (6 bases). Germline V gives CDR1 PRHDT, CDR2 FYEKMQ (reference sequence). V lost 1 base and J lost 2, with 6 bases in between. The CDR3 loop spans 13 amino acids. The CDR3 bases are TGTGCCAGCAGCTTAGACAGGGCCTACGAGCAGTACTTC. Protein: CASSLDRAYEQYF.

Sample share makes this clone medium-sized (0.01 to 0.1%). The chain is built from TRBV27 and TRBJ2-7; TRBD1 agrees at 9 bases. Trimming at V came to 5 bases and at J to 2 bases, leaving 4 bases not matched to a gene. Germline lookup yields CDR1 MNHEY and CDR2 SMNVEV (reference sequence). The CDR3 contains 14 residues. CDR3 DNA sequence: TGTGCCAGCAGTGACGGACAGGGGCCCTACGAGCAGTACTTC. Its translation is CASSDGQGPYEQYF.

V and J are TRBV27 and TRBJ2-5, with TRBD2 matching 14 bases. This CDR3 region has 15 residues. V shed 5 bases, J shed 4 bases, and the junction held 3 bases outside the gene matches. The germline V gene has CDR1 MNHEY and CDR2 SMNVEV (reference sequence). The CDR3 bases are TGTGCCAGCAGTCTGGGGACTAGCGGGAGAGAGACCCAGTACTTC. Protein product: CASSLGTSGRETQYF.

There are a few counts of this clone. The chain is built from TRBV5-5 and TRBJ1-5; 10 bases agree with TRBD1. The ends lost 2 bases at V and 0 bases at J; junction bases unmatched: 2. Germline V gene lookup returns CDR1 SGHKS and CDR2 YYEKEE (reference sequence). This CDR3 is 16 amino acids long. The CDR3 loop reads CASSFWTGGSNQPQHF. The CDR3 DNA reads TGTGCCAGCAGCTTCTGGACAGGGGGTAGCAATCAGCCCCAGCATTTT.